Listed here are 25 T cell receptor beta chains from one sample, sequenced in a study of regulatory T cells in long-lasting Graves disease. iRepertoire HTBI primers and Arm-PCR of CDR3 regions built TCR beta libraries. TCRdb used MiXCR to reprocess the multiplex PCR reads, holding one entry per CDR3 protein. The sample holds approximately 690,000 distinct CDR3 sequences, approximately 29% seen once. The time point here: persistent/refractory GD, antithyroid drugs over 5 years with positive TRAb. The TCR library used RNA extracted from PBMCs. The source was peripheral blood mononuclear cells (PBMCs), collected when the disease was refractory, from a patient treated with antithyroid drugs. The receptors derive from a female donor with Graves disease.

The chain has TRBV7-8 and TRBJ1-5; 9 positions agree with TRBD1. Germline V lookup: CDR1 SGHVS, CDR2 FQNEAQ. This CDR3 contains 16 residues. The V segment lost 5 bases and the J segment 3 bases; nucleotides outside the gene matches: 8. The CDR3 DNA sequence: TGTGCCAGCAGCGACCGGACAGGGGAGGACAATCAGCCCCAGCATTTT. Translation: CASSDRTGEDNQPQHF.

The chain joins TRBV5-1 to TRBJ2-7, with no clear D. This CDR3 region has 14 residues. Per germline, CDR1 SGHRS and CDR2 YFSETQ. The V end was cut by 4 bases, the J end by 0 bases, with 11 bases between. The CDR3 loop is CASSAANPSYEQYF. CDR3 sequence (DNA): TGCGCCAGCAGCGCGGCAAACCCCTCCTACGAGCAGTACTTC. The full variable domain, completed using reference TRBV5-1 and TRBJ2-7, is KAGVTQTPRYLIKTRGQQVTLSCSPISGHRSVSWYQQTPGQGLQFLFEYFSETQRNKGNFPGRFSGRQFSNSRSEMNVSTLELGDSALYLCASSAANPSYEQYFGPGTRLTVT.

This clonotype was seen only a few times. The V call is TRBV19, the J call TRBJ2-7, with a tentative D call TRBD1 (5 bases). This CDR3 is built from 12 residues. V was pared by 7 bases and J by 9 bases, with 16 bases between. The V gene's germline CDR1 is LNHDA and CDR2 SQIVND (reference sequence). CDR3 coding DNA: TGTGCCAGTAACGATGGCAGGGCTGCGCAGTACTTC. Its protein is CASNDGRAAQYF.

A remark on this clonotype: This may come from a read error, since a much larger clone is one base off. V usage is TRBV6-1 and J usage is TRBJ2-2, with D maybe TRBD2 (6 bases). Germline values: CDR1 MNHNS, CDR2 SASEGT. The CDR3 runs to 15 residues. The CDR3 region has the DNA TGTGCCGGCAGTGTCCGCTTTGGGGAGGTCGGGGAGCTGTTTTTT. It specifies CAGSVRFGEVGELFF.

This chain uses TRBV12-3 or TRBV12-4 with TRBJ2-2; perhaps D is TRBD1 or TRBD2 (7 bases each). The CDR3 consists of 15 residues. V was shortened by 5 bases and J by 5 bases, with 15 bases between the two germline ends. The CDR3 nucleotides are TGTGCCAGCAGTCTCAGACAGGGAGGGACCGGGGAGCTGTTTTTT. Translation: CASSLRQGGTGELFF.

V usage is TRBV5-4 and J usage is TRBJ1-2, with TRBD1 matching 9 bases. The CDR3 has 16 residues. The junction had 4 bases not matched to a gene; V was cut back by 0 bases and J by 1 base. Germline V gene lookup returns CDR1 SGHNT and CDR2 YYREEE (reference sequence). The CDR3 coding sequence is TGTGCCAGCAGCTTGGGGGGACAGGGATTTAACTATGGCTACACCTTC. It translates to CASSLGGQGFNYGYTF.

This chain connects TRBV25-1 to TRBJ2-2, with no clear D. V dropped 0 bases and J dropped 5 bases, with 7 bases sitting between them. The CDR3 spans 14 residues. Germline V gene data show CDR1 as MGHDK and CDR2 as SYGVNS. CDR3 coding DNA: TGTGCCAGCAGTGAATATATTCAGACCGGGGAGCTGTTTTTT. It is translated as CASSEYIQTGELFF.

The CDR3 protein is CATSDPGTSGSSYNEQFF. The CDR3 DNA is TGTGCCACCAGTGACCCCGGGACTAGCGGGAGTTCCTACAATGAGCAGTTCTTC. The J gene is TRBJ2-1, the V gene TRBV24-1; 14 bases align to TRBD2. The CDR3 sequence is 18 residues long. V shed 4 bases, J shed 1 base, and the junction held 5 bases outside the gene matches. From germline, CDR1 is KGHDR and CDR2 SFDVKD.

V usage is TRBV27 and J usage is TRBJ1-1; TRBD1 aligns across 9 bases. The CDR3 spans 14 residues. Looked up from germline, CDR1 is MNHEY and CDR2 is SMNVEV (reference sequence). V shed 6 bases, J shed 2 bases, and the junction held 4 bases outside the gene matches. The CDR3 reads CASRGTGPNTEAFF. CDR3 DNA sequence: TGTGCCAGCAGAGGGACAGGGCCTAACACTGAAGCTTTCTTT.

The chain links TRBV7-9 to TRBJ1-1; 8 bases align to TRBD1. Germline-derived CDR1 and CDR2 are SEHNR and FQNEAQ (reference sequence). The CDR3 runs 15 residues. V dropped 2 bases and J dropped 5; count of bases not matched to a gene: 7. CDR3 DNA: TGTGCCAGCAGCTTAATTTCAGGGGGCGCTACTGAAGCTTTCTTT. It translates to CASSLISGGATEAFF.

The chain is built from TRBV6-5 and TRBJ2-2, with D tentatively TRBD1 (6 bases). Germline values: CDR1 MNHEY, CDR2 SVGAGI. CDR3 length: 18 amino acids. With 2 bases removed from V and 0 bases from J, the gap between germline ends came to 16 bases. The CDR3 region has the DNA TGTGCCAGCAGTTACCCCTTACAGGGCCTTTCGAACACCGGGGAGCTGTTTTTT. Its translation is CASSYPLQGLSNTGELFF.

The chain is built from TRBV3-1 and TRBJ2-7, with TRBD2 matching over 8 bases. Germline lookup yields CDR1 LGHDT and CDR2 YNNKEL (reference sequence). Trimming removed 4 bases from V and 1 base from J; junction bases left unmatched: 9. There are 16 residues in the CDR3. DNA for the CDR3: TGTGCCAGCAGCCCATCGGGAGCGGGAGAGTCCTACGAGCAGTACTTC. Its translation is CASSPSGAGESYEQYF.

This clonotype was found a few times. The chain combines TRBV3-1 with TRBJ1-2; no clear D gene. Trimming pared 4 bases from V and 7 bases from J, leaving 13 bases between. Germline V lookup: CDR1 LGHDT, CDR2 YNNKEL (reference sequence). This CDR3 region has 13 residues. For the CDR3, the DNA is TGTGCCAGCAGCCCAGACCCCCAGGCTGGCTACACCTTC. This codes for CASSPDPQAGYTF.

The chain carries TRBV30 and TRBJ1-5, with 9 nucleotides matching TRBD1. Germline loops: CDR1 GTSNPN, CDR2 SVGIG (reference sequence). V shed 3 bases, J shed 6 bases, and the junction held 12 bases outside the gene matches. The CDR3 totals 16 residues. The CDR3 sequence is CAWRAPGQGEGQPQHF. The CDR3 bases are TGTGCCTGGAGGGCTCCGGGACAGGGAGAAGGTCAGCCCCAGCATTTT.

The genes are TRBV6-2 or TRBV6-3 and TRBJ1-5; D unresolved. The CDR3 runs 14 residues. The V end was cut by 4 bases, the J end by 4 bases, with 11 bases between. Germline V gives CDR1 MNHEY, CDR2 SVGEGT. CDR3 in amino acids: CASSLDVWNQPQHF. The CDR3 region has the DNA TGTGCCAGCAGTTTGGATGTATGGAATCAGCCCCAGCATTTT.

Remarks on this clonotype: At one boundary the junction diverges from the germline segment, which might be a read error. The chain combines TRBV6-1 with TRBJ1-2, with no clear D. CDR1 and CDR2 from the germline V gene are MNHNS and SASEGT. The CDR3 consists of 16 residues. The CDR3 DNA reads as TGTGCCAGCAGTGAAGGGAACGTCCCTCTGAACTATGGCTACAACTTC. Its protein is CASSEGNVPLNYGYNF.

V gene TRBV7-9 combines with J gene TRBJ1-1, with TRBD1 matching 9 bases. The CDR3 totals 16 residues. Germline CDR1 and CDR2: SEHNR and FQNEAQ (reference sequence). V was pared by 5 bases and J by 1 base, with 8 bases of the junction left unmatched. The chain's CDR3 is CASSARDRGWNTEAFF. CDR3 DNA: TGTGCCAGCAGCGCGCGCGACAGGGGGTGGAACACTGAAGCTTTCTTT.

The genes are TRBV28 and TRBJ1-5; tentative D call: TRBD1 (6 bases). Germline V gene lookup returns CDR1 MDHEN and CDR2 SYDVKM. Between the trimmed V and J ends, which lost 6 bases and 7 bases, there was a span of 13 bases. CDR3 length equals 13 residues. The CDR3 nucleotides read TGTGCCAGCAGCACCTACAGGGACCAGCCCCAGCATTTT. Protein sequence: CASSTYRDQPQHF.

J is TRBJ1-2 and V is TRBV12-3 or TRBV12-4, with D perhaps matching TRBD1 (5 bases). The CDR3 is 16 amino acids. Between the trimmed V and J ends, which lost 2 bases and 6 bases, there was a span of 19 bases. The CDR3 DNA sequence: TGTGCCAGCAGTTTAACTGGCGGTGCAGGGCTCAATGGCTACACCTTC. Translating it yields CASSLTGGAGLNGYTF.

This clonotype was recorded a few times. CDR3 sequence reads: CASSIGGDQPQHF. CDR3 coding DNA: TGTGCCAGTAGTATAGGAGGGGATCAGCCCCAGCATTTT. V and J are TRBV19 and TRBJ1-5, with D possibly being TRBD1 (5 bases). The CDR3 length is 13 residues. The germline V gene encodes CDR1 LNHDA and CDR2 SQIVND (reference sequence). The V end was cut by 1 base, the J end by 5 bases, with 6 bases between.

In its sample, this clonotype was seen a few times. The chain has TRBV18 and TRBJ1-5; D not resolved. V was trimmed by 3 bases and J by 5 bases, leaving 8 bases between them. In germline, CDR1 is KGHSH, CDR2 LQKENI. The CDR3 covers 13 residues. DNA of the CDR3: TGTGCCAGCTCACCCAGCCTCGATCAGCCCCAGCATTTT. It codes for CASSPSLDQPQHF.

The CDR3 spells CAWSLRGGNGYTF. The CDR3, as DNA: TGTGCCTGGAGCCTGCGGGGAGGGAATGGCTACACCTTC. The rearrangement joins TRBV30 to TRBJ1-2; D remains ambiguous. Deletions cut 3 bases from V and 6 bases from J, with 14 bases between. Germline assignment: CDR1 GTSNPN and CDR2 SVGIG (reference sequence). This CDR3 region has 13 residues.

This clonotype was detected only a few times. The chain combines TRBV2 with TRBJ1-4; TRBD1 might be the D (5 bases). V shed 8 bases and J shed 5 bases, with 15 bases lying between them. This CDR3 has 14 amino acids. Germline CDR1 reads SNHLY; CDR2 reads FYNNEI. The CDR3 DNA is TGTGCCAGCGCTTTGGGGGGGGACAATGAAAAACTGTTTTTT. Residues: CASALGGDNEKLFF.

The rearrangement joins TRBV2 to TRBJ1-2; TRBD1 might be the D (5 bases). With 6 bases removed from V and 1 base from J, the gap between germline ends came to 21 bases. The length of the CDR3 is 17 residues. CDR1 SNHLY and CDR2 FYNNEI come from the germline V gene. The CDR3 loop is CASRVTQKGPLNYGYTF. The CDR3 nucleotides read TGTGCCAGCAGGGTCACTCAAAAGGGGCCCCTTAACTATGGCTACACCTTC.

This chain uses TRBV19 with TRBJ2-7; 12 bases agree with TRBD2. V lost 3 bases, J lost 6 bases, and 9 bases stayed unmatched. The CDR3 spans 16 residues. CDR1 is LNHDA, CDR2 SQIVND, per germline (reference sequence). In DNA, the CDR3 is TGTGCCAGTAGTATCCGACTAGCGGGAGTTGGAGTCGAGCAGTACTTC. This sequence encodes CASSIRLAGVGVEQYF.